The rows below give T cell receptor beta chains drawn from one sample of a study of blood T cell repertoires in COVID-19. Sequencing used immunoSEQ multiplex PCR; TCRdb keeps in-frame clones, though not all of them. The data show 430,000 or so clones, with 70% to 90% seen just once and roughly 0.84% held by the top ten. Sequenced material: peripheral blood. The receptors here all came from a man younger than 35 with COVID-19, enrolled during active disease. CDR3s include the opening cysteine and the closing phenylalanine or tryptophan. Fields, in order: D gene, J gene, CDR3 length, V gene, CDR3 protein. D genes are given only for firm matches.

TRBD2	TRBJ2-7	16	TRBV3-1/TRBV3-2	CASSRTPGTIYYEQYF
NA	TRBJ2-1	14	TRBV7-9	CASNRRGSDNEQFF
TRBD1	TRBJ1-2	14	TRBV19	CASSIYQGDYGYTF
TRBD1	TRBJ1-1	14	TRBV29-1	CSVGTGGRNTEAFF
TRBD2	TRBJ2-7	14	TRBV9	CASSVSGRPYEQYF
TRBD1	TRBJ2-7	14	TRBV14	CASSLRQGSSEQYF
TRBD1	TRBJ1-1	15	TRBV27	CASSTPDRGLTEAFF
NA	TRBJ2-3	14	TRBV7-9	CASSLPTSTDTQYF
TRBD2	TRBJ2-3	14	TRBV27	CASSLGLATDTQYF
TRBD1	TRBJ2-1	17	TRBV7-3	CASSPNPTGILYNEQFF
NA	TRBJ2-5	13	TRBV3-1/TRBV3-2	CAARGGSQETQYF
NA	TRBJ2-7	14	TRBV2	CASSENRDTGEQYF
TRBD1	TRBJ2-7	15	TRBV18	CASSPEQGRTYEQYF
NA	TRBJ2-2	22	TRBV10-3	CAISEWVGGDRDSEANTGELFF
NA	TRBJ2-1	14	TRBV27	CASSLVWSYNEQFF
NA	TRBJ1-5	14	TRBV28	CASSRDSSDQPQHF
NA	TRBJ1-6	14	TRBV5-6	CASSYRAGNSPLHF